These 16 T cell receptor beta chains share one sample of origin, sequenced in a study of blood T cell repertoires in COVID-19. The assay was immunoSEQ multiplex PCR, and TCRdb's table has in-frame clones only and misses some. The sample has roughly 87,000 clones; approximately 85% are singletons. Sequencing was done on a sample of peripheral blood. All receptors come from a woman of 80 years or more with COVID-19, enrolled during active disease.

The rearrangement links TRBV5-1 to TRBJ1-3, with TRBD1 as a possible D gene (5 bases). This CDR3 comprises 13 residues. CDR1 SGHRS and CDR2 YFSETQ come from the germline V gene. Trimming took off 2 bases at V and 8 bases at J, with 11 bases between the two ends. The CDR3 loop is CASSFSRGHTIYF. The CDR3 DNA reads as TGCGCCAGCAGCTTCAGTAGGGGCCACACCATATATTTT.

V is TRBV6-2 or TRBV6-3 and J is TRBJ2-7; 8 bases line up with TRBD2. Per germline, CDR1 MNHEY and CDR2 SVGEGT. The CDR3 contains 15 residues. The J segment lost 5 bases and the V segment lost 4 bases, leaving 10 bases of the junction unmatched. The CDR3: CASSSLGGGTDEQYF. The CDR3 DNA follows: TGTGCCAGCAGTTCCCTTGGCGGGGGGACCGACGAGCAGTACTTC.

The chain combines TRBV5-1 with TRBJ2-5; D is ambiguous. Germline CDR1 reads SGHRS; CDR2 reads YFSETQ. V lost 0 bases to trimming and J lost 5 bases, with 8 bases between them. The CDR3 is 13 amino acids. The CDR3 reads CASSLGEAETQYF. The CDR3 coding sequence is TGCGCCAGCAGCTTGGGCGAGGCGGAGACCCAGTACTTC. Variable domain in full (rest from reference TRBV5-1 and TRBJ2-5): KAGVTQTPRYLIKTRGQQVTLSCSPISGHRSVSWYQQTPGQGLQFLFEYFSETQRNKGNFPGRFSGRQFSNSRSEMNVSTLELGDSALYLCASSLGEAETQYFGPGTRLLVL.

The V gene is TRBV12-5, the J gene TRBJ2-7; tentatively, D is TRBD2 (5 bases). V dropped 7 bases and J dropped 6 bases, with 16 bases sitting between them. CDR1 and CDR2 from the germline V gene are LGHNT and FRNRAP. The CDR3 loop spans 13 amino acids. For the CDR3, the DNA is TGTGCTAGTGCCCCGCCGACGGGGAGCGAGCAGTACTTC. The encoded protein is CASAPPTGSEQYF.

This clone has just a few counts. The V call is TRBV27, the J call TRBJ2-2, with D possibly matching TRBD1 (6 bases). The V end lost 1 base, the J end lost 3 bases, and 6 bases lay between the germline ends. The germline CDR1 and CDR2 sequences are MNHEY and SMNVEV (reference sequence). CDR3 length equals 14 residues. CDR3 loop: CASSLYRDTGELFF. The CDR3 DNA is TGTGCCAGCAGTTTATACAGGGACACCGGGGAGCTGTTTTTT.

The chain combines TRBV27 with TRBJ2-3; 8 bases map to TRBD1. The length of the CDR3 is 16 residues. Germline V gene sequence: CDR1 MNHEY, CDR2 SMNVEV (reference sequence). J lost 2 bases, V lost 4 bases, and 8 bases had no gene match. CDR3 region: CASSYLGQGSTDTQYF. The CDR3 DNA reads TGTGCCAGCAGTTACCTTGGACAGGGATCCACAGATACGCAGTATTTT.

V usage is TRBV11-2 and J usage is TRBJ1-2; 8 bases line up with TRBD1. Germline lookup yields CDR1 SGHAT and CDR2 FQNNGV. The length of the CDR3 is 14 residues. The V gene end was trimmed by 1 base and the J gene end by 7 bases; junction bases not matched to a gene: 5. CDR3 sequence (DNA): TGTGCCAGCAGCTTAGGACAGGGGCCCATTGGCTACACCTTC. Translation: CASSLGQGPIGYTF.

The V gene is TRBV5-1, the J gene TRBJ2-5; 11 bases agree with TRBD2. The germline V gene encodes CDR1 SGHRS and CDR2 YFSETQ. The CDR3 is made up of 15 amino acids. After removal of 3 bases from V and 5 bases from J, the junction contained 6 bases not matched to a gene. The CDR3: CASSSAGTSGETQYF. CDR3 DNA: TGCGCCAGCAGCTCCGCCGGGACTAGCGGCGAGACCCAGTACTTC.

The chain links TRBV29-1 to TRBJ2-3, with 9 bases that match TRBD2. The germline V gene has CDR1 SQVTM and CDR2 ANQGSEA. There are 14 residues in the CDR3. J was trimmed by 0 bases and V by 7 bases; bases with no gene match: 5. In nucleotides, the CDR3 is TGCAGCGCTGGACTAGCGTTTAGCACAGATACGCAGTATTTT. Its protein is CSAGLAFSTDTQYF.

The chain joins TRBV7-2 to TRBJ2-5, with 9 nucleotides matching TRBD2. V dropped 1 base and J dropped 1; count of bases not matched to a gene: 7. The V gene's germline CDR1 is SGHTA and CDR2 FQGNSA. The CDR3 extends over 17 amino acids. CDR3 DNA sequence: TGTGCCAGCAGCTTAGGGGTTAGCGGGGGACGCCAAGAGACCCAGTACTTC. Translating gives CASSLGVSGGRQETQYF.

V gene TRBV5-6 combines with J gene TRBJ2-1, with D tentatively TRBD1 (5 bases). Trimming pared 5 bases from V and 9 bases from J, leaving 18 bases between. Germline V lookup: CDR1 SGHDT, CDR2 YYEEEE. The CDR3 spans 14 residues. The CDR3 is CASRDWFRASEQFF. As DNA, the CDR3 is TGTGCCAGCAGGGATTGGTTCAGGGCCAGTGAGCAGTTCTTC.

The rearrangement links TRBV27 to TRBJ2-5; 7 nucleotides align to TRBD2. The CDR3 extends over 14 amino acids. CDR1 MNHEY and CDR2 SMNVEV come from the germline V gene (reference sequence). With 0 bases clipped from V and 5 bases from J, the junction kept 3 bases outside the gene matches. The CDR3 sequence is CASSLSGGRETQYF. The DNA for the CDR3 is TGTGCCAGCAGTTTATCCGGGGGGAGGGAGACCCAGTACTTC.

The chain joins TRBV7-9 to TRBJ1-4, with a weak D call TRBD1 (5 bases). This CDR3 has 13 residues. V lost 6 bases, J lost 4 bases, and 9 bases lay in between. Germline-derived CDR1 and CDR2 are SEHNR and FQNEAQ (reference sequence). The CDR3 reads CASRGPFNEKLFF. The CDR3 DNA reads TGTGCCAGCAGGGGGCCCTTTAATGAAAAACTGTTTTTT.

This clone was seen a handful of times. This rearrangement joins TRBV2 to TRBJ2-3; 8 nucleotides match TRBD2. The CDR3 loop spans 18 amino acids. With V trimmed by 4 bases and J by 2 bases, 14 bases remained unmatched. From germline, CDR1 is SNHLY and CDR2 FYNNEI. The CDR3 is CASSVPAGVSSSTDTQYF. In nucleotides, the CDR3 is TGTGCCAGCAGTGTTCCAGCGGGAGTTTCTAGTTCCACAGATACGCAGTATTTT.

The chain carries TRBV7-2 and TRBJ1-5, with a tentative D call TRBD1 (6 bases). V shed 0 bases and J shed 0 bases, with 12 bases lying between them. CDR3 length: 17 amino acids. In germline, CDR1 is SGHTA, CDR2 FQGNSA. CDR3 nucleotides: TGTGCCAGCAGCTTAGCATGGACAGCCTATAGCAATCAGCCCCAGCATTTT. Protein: CASSLAWTAYSNQPQHF.

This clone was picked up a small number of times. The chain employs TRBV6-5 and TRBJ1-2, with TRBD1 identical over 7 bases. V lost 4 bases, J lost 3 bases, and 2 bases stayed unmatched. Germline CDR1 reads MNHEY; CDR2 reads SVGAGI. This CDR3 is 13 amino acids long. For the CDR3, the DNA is TGTGCCAGCAGTTCAGGGGGATACTATGGCTACACCTTC. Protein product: CASSSGGYYGYTF.